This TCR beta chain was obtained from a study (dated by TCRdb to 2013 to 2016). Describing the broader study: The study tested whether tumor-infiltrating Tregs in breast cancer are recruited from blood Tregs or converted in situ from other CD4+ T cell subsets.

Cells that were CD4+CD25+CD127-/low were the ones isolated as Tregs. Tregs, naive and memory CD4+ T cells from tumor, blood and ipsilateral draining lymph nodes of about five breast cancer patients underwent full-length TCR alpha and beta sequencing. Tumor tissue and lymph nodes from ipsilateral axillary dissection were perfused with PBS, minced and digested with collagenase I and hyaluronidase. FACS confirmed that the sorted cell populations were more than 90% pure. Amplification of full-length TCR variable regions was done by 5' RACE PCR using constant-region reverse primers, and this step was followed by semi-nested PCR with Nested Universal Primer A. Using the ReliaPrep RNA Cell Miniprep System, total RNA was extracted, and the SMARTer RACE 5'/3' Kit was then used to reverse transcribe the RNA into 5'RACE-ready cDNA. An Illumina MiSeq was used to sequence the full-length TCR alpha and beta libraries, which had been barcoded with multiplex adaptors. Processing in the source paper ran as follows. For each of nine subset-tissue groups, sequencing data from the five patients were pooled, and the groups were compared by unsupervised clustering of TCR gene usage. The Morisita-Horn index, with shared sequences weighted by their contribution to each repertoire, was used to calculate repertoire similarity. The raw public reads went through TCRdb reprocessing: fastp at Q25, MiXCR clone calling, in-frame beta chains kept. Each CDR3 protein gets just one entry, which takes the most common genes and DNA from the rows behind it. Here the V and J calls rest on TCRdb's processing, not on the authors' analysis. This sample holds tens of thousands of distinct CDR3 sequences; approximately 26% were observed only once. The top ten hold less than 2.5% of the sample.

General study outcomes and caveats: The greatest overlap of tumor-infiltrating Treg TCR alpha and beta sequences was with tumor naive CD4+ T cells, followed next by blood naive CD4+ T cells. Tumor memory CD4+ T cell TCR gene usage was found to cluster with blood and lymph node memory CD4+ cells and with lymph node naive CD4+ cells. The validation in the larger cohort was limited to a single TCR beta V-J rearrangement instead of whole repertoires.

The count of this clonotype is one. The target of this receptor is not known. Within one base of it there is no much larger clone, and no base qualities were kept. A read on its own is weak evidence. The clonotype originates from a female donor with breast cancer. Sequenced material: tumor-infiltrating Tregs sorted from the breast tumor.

The CDR3 here reads CATSEPDGSGANVLTF. The DNA is TGTGCCACCAGTGAACCCGACGGCTCTGGGGCCAACGTCCTGACTTTC. The V and J segments used are TRBV24-1 and TRBJ2-6; a confident D gene designation cannot be given. Reading from cysteine to phenylalanine, the CDR3 counts 16 amino acids. The read is trimmed to its CDR3 DNA, 48 bases read in frame from base 1. Based on the germline V gene, the CDR1 and CDR2 sequences are KGHDR and SFDVKD. V and J lose 4 bases and 0 bases, and a span of 9 bases separates them.